This TCR beta chain was sequenced in a study of blood T cell repertoires in COVID-19. Across the study: PBMCs, B-cell-depleted T cells, or T cells provided the cDNA or gDNA that made up the material.

Only in-frame clones appear in the TCRdb table, and some are missing; sequencing was by immunoSEQ multiplex PCR. The sample yields about 400,000 clones, 70% to 90% seen once. The CDR3 loop spans 15 amino acids. Germline lookup yields CDR1 SGHAT and CDR2 FQNNGV. V lost 4 bases, J lost 4 bases, and 16 bases lay in between. This chain uses TRBV11-2 with TRBJ1-2; a weak D match, TRBD1 (5 bases). The origin of this receptor is a man aged 40-55 years with acute or convalescent COVID-19. The specimen sequenced was peripheral blood. Written as DNA, the CDR3 is TGTGCCAGCAGCTACCCGGGGGAGGCGATCTATGGCTACACCTTC. Translated, it gives CASSYPGEAIYGYTF.